What follows are 18 T cell receptor beta chains derived from one specimen sequenced in a study of cytomegalovirus exposure and HLA in healthy donors. Sequencing used immunoSEQ multiplex PCR; TCRdb keeps in-frame clones, though not all of them. The sample includes 260,000 or so clones, about 87% of them seen just once. Sequencing input: PBMCs. Receptors were obtained from a man younger than 30 in good health and CMV-seronegative.

This clone was counted once. This chain links TRBV19 with TRBJ2-4; possibly TRBD1 for D (7 bases). The ends were cut back, 0 bases at V and 8 bases at J, with 8 bases in the middle. Germline-derived CDR1 and CDR2 are LNHDA and SQIVND (reference sequence). There are 13 residues in the CDR3. CDR3 coding DNA: TGTGCCAGTAGTATAGACAGGGGGGACATTCAGTACTTC. Amino acids: CASSIDRGDIQYF.

In this sample, this clone turned up a few times. The V gene is TRBV5-6, the J gene TRBJ2-7; 7 bases line up with TRBD1. Germline V gene lookup returns CDR1 SGHDT and CDR2 YYEEEE. The CDR3 totals 15 residues. Trimming removed 0 bases from V and 0 bases from J; junction bases left unmatched: 3. The CDR3, as DNA: TGTGCCAGCAGCTTGGTGGGGACAGCCTCCTACGAGCAGTACTTC. The encoded protein is CASSLVGTASYEQYF.

This clone is a singleton in its sample. Other DNA sequences in the sample encode the same CDR3. The rearrangement joins TRBV5-1 to TRBJ2-5; 7 nucleotides agree with TRBD2. Trimming cost V 0 bases and J 2 bases; bases outside gene matches: 4. From germline, CDR1 is SGHRS and CDR2 YFSETQ. This CDR3 comprises 15 residues. The CDR3 here is CASSLGASGQETQYF. CDR3 in DNA: TGCGCCAGCAGCTTGGGGGCTAGCGGACAAGAGACCCAGTACTTC. Looking up the rest from reference TRBV5-1 and TRBJ2-5 gives the full variable domain: KAGVTQTPRYLIKTRGQQVTLSCSPISGHRSVSWYQQTPGQGLQFLFEYFSETQRNKGNFPGRFSGRQFSNSRSEMNVSTLELGDSALYLCASSLGASGQETQYFGPGTRLLVL.

The chain couples TRBV28 to TRBJ1-5; D is uncertain. The V and J ends lost 7 bases and 11 bases respectively, with 12 bases between them. Germline CDR1 and CDR2: MDHEN and SYDVKM. This CDR3 comprises 11 residues. CDR3 sequence reads: CASKFLGAQHF. The CDR3 DNA reads TGTGCCAGCAAGTTTCTCGGGGCCCAGCATTTT.

The V gene is TRBV9, the J gene TRBJ2-3; 7 nucleotides match TRBD1. V lost 4 bases to trimming and J lost 3 bases; unmatched junction nucleotides: 11. Germline V gene sequence: CDR1 SGDLS, CDR2 YYNGEE. The CDR3 totals 16 residues. CDR3 protein: CASSTTGVLFTDTQYF. In nucleotides, the CDR3 is TGTGCCAGCAGCACCACAGGGGTTCTCTTTACAGATACGCAGTATTTT.

V gene TRBV5-1 combines with J gene TRBJ1-3; D perhaps matches TRBD1 (6 bases). CDR3 length: 14 amino acids. The germline CDR1 and CDR2 sequences are SGHRS and YFSETQ. V shed 4 bases and J shed 4 bases, with 12 bases lying between them. The CDR3 sequence is CASSPSGQGNTIYF. The CDR3 nucleotides read TGCGCCAGCAGCCCCTCCGGACAGGGAAACACCATATATTTT.

CDR3 region: CASSQSRGKSHEQYF. The CDR3 DNA follows: TGCGCCAGCAGCCAAAGCCGAGGGAAGTCCCACGAGCAGTACTTC. J is TRBJ2-7 and V is TRBV4-3; D perhaps matches TRBD2 (5 bases). The CDR3 is made up of 15 amino acids. V lost 2 bases to trimming and J lost 5 bases, with 16 bases between them. Germline V gene lookup returns CDR1 LGHNA and CDR2 YSLEER.

The chain joins TRBV19 to TRBJ2-3, with 16 bases lining up with TRBD2. CDR1 and CDR2 (germline): LNHDA, SQIVND (reference sequence). The CDR3 runs to 16 residues. V lost 5 bases, J lost 10 bases, and 9 bases stayed unmatched. As DNA, the CDR3 is TGTGCCAGTAGTCAGGGACTAGCGGGGGGGACGGGGGCGCAGTATTTT. It specifies CASSQGLAGGTGAQYF.

The V gene is TRBV27, the J gene TRBJ1-5; 9 nucleotides line up with TRBD1. V dropped 5 bases and J dropped 1; count of bases not matched to a gene: 12. The germline V gene has CDR1 MNHEY and CDR2 SMNVEV (reference sequence). This CDR3 region has 18 residues. The CDR3 region has the DNA TGTGCCAGCAGTCCGGGGACAGGGAGGGCGACAAGCAATCAGCCCCAGCATTTT. Protein sequence: CASSPGTGRATSNQPQHF.

V usage is TRBV28 and J usage is TRBJ2-5, with D perhaps TRBD1 (6 bases). The CDR3 is made up of 13 amino acids. CDR1 and CDR2 (germline): MDHEN, SYDVKM. Trimming left V 8 bases short and J 1 base short, with 11 bases between. In nucleotides, the CDR3 is TGTGCCAGCTCTCGGACAGTCCAAGAGACCCAGTACTTC. This translates into CASSRTVQETQYF. Complete variable domain (other parts from reference TRBV28 and TRBJ2-5): DVKVTQSSRYLVKRTGEKVFLECVQDMDHENMFWYRQDPGLGLRLIYFSYDVKMKEKGDIPEGYSVSREKKERFSLILESASTNQTSMYLCASSRTVQETQYFGPGTRLLVL.

V gene TRBV19 combines with J gene TRBJ2-3, with a possible D match to TRBD2 (6 bases). This CDR3 has 13 residues. CDR1 and CDR2 (germline): LNHDA, SQIVND (reference sequence). V gave up 5 bases and J gave up 13 bases, with 19 bases separating them. The chain's CDR3 is CASSPFAGLGEYF. In DNA, the CDR3 is TGTGCCAGTAGTCCCTTTGCGGGGCTGGGGGAGTATTTT.

The rearrangement joins TRBV7-3 to TRBJ2-1; D uncertain. Germline V gene lookup returns CDR1 SGHTA and CDR2 FQGTGA. This CDR3 contains 13 residues. Trimming stripped 2 bases from V and 2 bases from J, with 4 bases between. In DNA form, the CDR3 reads TGTGCCAGCAGCTTAGCGGCCTACAATGAGCAGTTCTTC. Protein: CASSLAAYNEQFF.

The rearrangement links TRBV19 to TRBJ2-7; 9 nucleotides agree with TRBD1. Unmatched junction bases numbered 4, after V lost 5 bases and J lost 2 bases. The CDR3 is made up of 14 amino acids. Germline CDR1 reads LNHDA; CDR2 reads SQIVND (reference sequence). CDR3 in DNA: TGTGCCAGTAGTCTCGGGACAGGGCCCTACGAGCAGTACTTC. This codes for CASSLGTGPYEQYF.

This clone came up a few times. The rearrangement uses TRBV7-9 and TRBJ2-7; TRBD1 agrees at 11 bases. V lost 1 base and J lost 5; bases outside the gene matches: 10. The CDR3 is 17 amino acids. Germline CDR1 and CDR2: SEHNR and FQNEAQ (reference sequence). In DNA, the CDR3 is TGTGCCAGCAGCTTAGAACTCAAGGGACAGGGGGTCGACGAGCAGTACTTC. Residues: CASSLELKGQGVDEQYF.

This clone was recorded once. The rearrangement links TRBV30 to TRBJ2-7; tentatively, D is TRBD1 (6 bases). V was trimmed by 3 bases and J by 3 bases, leaving 9 bases between them. Germline V gives CDR1 GTSNPN, CDR2 SVGIG (reference sequence). The CDR3 covers 12 residues. The CDR3 protein is CAWRATGYEQYF. The CDR3 bases are TGTGCCTGGAGGGCGACAGGCTACGAGCAGTACTTC.

As DNA, the CDR3 is TGTGCCAGCAGAAGTTTCGGGACAGGGAGCGAAAAACTGTTTTTT. Translation gives CASRSFGTGSEKLFF. The rearrangement uses TRBV6-5 and TRBJ1-4; 9 nucleotides match TRBD1. The length of the CDR3 is 15 residues. The germline V gene encodes CDR1 MNHEY and CDR2 SVGAGI. V shed 6 bases and J 8 bases; nucleotides not matched to a gene: 10.

The table lists this clone with a few counts. This chain uses TRBV2 with TRBJ1-2; 7 positions match TRBD1. Germline V lookup: CDR1 SNHLY, CDR2 FYNNEI. With 3 bases clipped from V and 4 bases from J, the junction kept 5 bases outside the gene matches. The CDR3 runs to 14 residues. Here the CDR3 DNA reads TGTGCCAGCAGTGAGTCACAGGGGACCTATGGCTACACCTTC. As protein: CASSESQGTYGYTF.

This chain links TRBV12-5 with TRBJ2-1, with 10 bases that match TRBD2. The germline CDR1 and CDR2 sequences are LGHNT and FRNRAP. CDR3 length: 18 amino acids. V trimming: 0 bases; J trimming: 8 bases; junction bases outside the gene matches: 13. CDR3 sequence reads: CASGLVASGGPLEDEQFF. In DNA form, the CDR3 reads TGTGCTAGTGGTTTGGTAGCTAGCGGGGGCCCTCTCGAGGATGAGCAGTTCTTC.